Following are 10 T cell receptor beta chains from one sample sequenced in a study of Ad26.COV2.S vaccination and SARS-CoV-2 variants. Measured with immunoSEQ multiplex PCR; TCRdb has only the in-frame clones, and not every one. The table has 320,000 or so clones, roughly 90% seen once. Treatment of the sample: over 15 received Ad26.COV2.S at low or high dose, single or two shots; 5 received placebo; per-sample allocation not given. Day 63 after the first injection of vaccine or placebo was the sampling time. The input for sequencing was peripheral blood, taken in a trial of Ad26.COV2.S vaccine versus placebo. All receptors derive from a person aged 18-60 years who received the Ad26.COV2.S COVID-19 vaccine or a placebo.

The chain recombines TRBV18 with TRBJ2-1; D is unclear. Deletions cut 6 bases from V and 5 bases from J, with 5 bases between. The CDR3 is 11 residues long. Germline assignment: CDR1 KGHSH and CDR2 LQKENI. CDR3 coding DNA: TGTGCCAGCTCCTCAGACAATGAGCAGTTCTTC. Its protein product is CASSSDNEQFF.

This clone has just one count. The chain combines TRBV5-8 with TRBJ2-2; possible D gene TRBD2, 6 bases. Germline CDR1 reads SGHTS; CDR2 reads YDEGEE. The CDR3 loop spans 15 amino acids. V lost 4 bases and J lost 1, with 11 bases in between. This CDR3 reads CASSTGLMNTGELFF. DNA of the CDR3: TGTGCCAGCAGCACGGGACTTATGAACACCGGGGAGCTGTTTTTT. The full variable domain, its missing parts supplied by reference TRBV5-8 and TRBJ2-2, is EAGVTQSPTHLIKTRGQQATLRCSPISGHTSVYWYQQALGLGLQFLLWYDEGEERNRGNFPPRFSGRQFPNYSSELNVNALELEDSALYLCASSTGLMNTGELFFGEGSRLTVL.

The chain joins TRBV5-1 to TRBJ1-2, with 8 bases identical to TRBD1. The junction had 15 bases not matched to a gene; V was cut back by 2 bases and J by 6 bases. CDR3 length equals 17 residues. Germline lookup yields CDR1 SGHRS and CDR2 YFSETQ. CDR3 in DNA: TGCGCCAGCAGCTTACCGACCGGACAGGGAATTACGGATGGCTACACCTTC. This codes for CASSLPTGQGITDGYTF.

The CDR3 sequence: CASSLTGVNTEAFF. CDR3 coding DNA: TGTGCCAGCAGCCTCACGGGGGTGAACACTGAAGCTTTCTTT. V and J are TRBV4-2 and TRBJ1-1; perhaps TRBD1 as D (5 bases). Germline V gene data show CDR1 as LGHNA and CDR2 as YNFKEQ. Trimming pared 4 bases from V and 0 bases from J, leaving 9 bases between. The CDR3 sequence is 14 residues long.

J is TRBJ1-1 and V is TRBV6-2 or TRBV6-3; D perhaps matches TRBD1 (6 bases). Trimming shortened V by 2 bases and J by 0 bases, and 10 bases separated the two germline ends. The germline V gene encodes CDR1 MNHEY and CDR2 SVGEGT. This CDR3 is built from 15 residues. This CDR3 reads CASSYRTVMNTEAFF. The CDR3 DNA reads TGTGCCAGCAGTTACAGGACAGTTATGAACACTGAAGCTTTCTTT.

This chain connects TRBV3-1 (or the pseudogene TRBV3-2) to TRBJ2-3; no clear D. The CDR3 sequence is 11 residues long. V lost 8 bases, J lost 0 bases, and 3 bases lay in between. Germline V lookup: CDR1 LGHDT, CDR2 YNNKEL (reference sequence). Written as DNA, the CDR3 is TGTGCCAGCTCGAGCACAGATACGCAGTATTTT. Translated: CASSSTDTQYF.

V and J are TRBV21-1 and TRBJ2-7; the table's D call, TRBD1, was not checked against the DNA. TRBV21-1 is flagged as a pseudogene. The CDR3 has 12 amino acids. CDR3 residues: CASSTGDGEQYV. CDR3 nucleotide sequence: TGTGCCAGCAGTACAGGGGATGGCGAGCAGTACGTC.

The chain employs TRBV28 and TRBJ1-5; TRBD1 matches 8 bases. The CDR3 contains 14 residues. Per the germline V gene, CDR1 is MDHEN and CDR2 is SYDVKM. Unmatched junction bases numbered 7, after V lost 6 bases and J lost 6 bases. The CDR3 is CASRGGQAIQPQHF. The CDR3 DNA is TGTGCCAGCAGGGGGGGACAGGCTATTCAGCCCCAGCATTTT.

This sequence joins TRBV4-1 and TRBJ2-1, with 7 nucleotides matching TRBD2. Trimming removed 4 bases from V and 6 bases from J; junction bases left unmatched: 12. Per germline, CDR1 MGHRA and CDR2 YSYEKL. The CDR3 has 16 residues. CDR3 residues: CASSPEAGLGFNEQFF. The CDR3 DNA is TGCGCCAGCAGCCCTGAAGCCGGACTAGGGTTCAATGAGCAGTTCTTC.

This rearrangement joins TRBV27 to TRBJ1-6; D remains ambiguous. Germline assignment: CDR1 MNHEY and CDR2 SMNVEV (reference sequence). V was cut by 3 bases and J by 7 bases, with 10 bases left in between. There are 14 residues in the CDR3. The CDR3 reads CASSFGVTNSPLHF. The CDR3 DNA sequence: TGTGCCAGCAGTTTTGGGGTTACGAATTCACCCCTCCACTTT.